The present entry profiles one TCR beta chain with its context. Its antigen has not been determined. Within one base of it there is no much larger clone, and no base qualities were kept. Reads for this sample came from an Illumina NovaSeq 6000. TCRalpha and TCRbeta cDNA libraries were constructed by 5'RACE with constant-segment primers, with sample barcodes and unique molecular identifiers being introduced. RNA was extracted from every sample with Trizol reagent. Libraries were amplified in two PCR steps, with a second sample barcode and Illumina TruSeq adapters added in the second step. Sequencing of the libraries was done on an Illumina NovaSeq, producing 2 x 150 bp paired-end reads. Per the source publication's procedure: Reads were demultiplexed and collapsed into UMI-guided consensus sequences with migec v1.2.7. Using mixcr v2.1.11, UMI consensuses were aligned to TRA and TRB V and J templates and then assembled into clonotypes. A clonotype was counted as expanded or contracted only when both edgeR and NoisET called the clonotype significant, with the noise models trained on biological replicates. edgeR calls used a false discovery rate-adjusted p below 0.01 and a log2 fold-change threshold of 1. As an exploratory analysis of dynamics, max-normalized trajectories of the 1000 most abundant clonotypes were examined with PCA combined with hierarchical clustering. Each responding clone was given a CD4 or CD8 phenotype based on the CD4+ and CD8+ repertoires, which had been sequenced separately. Using fastp trimming at Q25 and MiXCR clonotype assembly, TCRdb reanalyzed the public sequencing data and kept in-frame beta chains. Rows merge per CDR3 protein into single entries with the most common DNA and genes. The V and J calls and clone size are TCRdb's, not the authors'. For this sample there are hundreds of thousands of distinct CDR3 sequences; roughly 25% appear just once. The ten largest clones add up to 9.5% to 15% of the sample.

Ficoll-Paque density gradient centrifugation was used to isolate PBMCs. The sample is drawn from a study of T-cell memory formation after mild COVID-19 (dated by TCRdb to the early 2020s). Some background on the complete study: TCR sequence clusters from the two donors were found to be largely donor specific. T-cell clones expanding and contracting after mild COVID-19 in a couple of donors were tracked by longitudinal TCRalpha and TCRbeta repertoire sequencing. The cohort was made up of two young adult volunteers, one female and one male, who were previously healthy. Results and caveats for the whole study, not just this receptor: Contracting CD4+ clones were found mainly in CM and EM memory subsets, while CD8+ clones were enriched in EMRA. The study included only a couple of mild cases, and larger cohorts that include severe cases with pre-infection samples were judged to be necessary. Some responding clones were detected in pre-infection memory, suggesting pre-existing cross-reactive memory T cells joined the SARS-CoV-2 response. Clones that contracted from day 15 to 85 showed balanced CD4/CD8 phenotypes, whereas a second wave of clones that expanded from day 15 to 37 leaned towards CD4+. The second-wave clones that peaked on day 37 were not confirmed to be SARS-CoV-2 specific.

V sheds 4 bases and J sheds 5 bases, leaving 17 bases between their ends. The germline V gene encodes CDR1 SGHNT and CDR2 YENEEA. The CDR3 has 15 amino acids, counting the end cysteine and phenylalanine. The sequence is cut down to CDR3 DNA, 45 bases in frame from base 1. Sequenced sample: PBMCs or a T cell subset sorted from them (not recorded which). The receptor was isolated from an adult woman who had mild COVID-19 (a few samples of this study predate the infection). The sample titles of this study are shuffled in the database, so cell type and time point are left out; the donor was told from shared clones. The chain employs TRBV11-3 and TRBJ1-1, with the D gene uncertain. Here the CDR3 is given as CASSWEISGSTEAFF. In nucleotide form, the sequence is TGTGCCAGCAGCTGGGAGATTTCGGGAAGTACTGAAGCTTTCTTT.